The 7 T cell receptor beta chains presented below share a single source sample, sequenced in a study of cytomegalovirus exposure and HLA in healthy donors. TCRdb's table, derived via immunoSEQ multiplex PCR, lists solely in-frame clones and lacks some. The sample lists roughly 280,000 clones, 86% occurring once. The sequencing sample was made of PBMCs. These receptors all come from a woman aged 18-29 years in good health and CMV-seronegative.

In DNA form, the CDR3 reads TGTGCCAGCAGCGTACAGGGAGAGACCCAGTACTTC. Translated: CASSVQGETQYF. This sequence joins TRBV9 and TRBJ2-5, with D possibly being TRBD1 (5 bases). Germline V gene lookup returns CDR1 SGDLS and CDR2 YYNGEE. V was trimmed by 1 base and J by 4 bases, leaving 5 bases between them. The CDR3 has 12 amino acids.

With respect to this clone: Relative to the germline gene, one junction end is altered; a read error may explain this. This chain connects TRBV7-7 to TRBJ2-1, with 7 bases identical to TRBD1. CDR1 SSHAT and CDR2 FNYEAQ come from the germline V gene (reference sequence). The CDR3 covers 15 residues. CDR3 protein: CASSRTGDSYNEQFF. As DNA, the CDR3 is TGTGCTAGCAGCCGGACAGGTGACTCCTACAATGAGCAGTTCTTC.

This rearrangement joins TRBV7-6 to TRBJ1-1; D is ambiguous. V lost 5 bases to trimming and J lost 5 bases, with 18 bases between them. Per the germline V gene, CDR1 is SGHVS and CDR2 is FNYEAQ. The CDR3 is 15 amino acids. CDR3 in amino acids: CASSTGPTLETEAFF. The CDR3 nucleotides are TGTGCCAGCAGCACCGGCCCTACCCTGGAGACTGAAGCTTTCTTT.

The chain has TRBV6-1 and TRBJ2-3, with D uncertain. CDR3 length: 17 residues. V lost 1 base and J lost 0, with 14 bases in between. The germline CDR1 and CDR2 sequences are MNHNS and SASEGT. In DNA form, the CDR3 reads TGTGCCAGCAGTGAAGGCACATACTACCCTAGCACAGATACGCAGTATTTT. This encodes CASSEGTYYPSTDTQYF.

This clone was seen only once. The chain carries TRBV28 and TRBJ2-7; TRBD1 matches at 7 bases. The CDR3 has 15 amino acids. Germline loops: CDR1 MDHEN, CDR2 SYDVKM. V was pared by 7 bases and J by 0 bases, with 9 bases of the junction left unmatched. CDR3 sequence: CASNIIGQASYEQYF. CDR3 nucleotide sequence: TGTGCCAGCAATATAATCGGACAGGCCTCCTACGAGCAGTACTTC.

This clone occurred a few times. This chain links TRBV7-9 with TRBJ1-2, with TRBD1 matching 7 bases. Germline V gene lookup returns CDR1 SEHNR and CDR2 FQNEAQ (reference sequence). Losses at the gene ends were 7 bases for V and 8 bases for J; bases not matched to a gene: 13. The CDR3 is 14 residues long. The CDR3 reads CASTDQRGPEGYTF. The CDR3 DNA reads as TGTGCCAGCACGGATCAAAGGGGGCCGGAGGGCTACACCTTC.

The chain couples TRBV6-6 to TRBJ2-7; possibly TRBD1 for D (6 bases). Trimming took 6 bases from V and 5 from J, leaving 14 bases between them. The CDR3 runs to 13 residues. Germline V gene sequence: CDR1 MNHNY, CDR2 SVGAGI (reference sequence). CDR3 in amino acids: CASRAGTSDEQYF. DNA of the CDR3: TGTGCCAGCAGAGCCGGGACATCAGACGAGCAGTACTTC.